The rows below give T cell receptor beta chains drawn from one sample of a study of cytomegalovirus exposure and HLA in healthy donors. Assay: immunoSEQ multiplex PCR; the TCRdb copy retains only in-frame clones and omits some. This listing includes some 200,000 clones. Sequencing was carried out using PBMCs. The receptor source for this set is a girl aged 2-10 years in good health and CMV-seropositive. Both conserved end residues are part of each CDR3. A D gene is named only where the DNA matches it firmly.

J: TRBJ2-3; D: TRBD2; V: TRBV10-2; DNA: TGCGCCAGCGCGCGGGCGGGAGGAGATACGCAGTATTTT; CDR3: CASARAGGDTQYF
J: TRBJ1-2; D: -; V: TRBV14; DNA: TGTGCCAGCAGCCAAGCAGACAGATATGGCTACACCTTC; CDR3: CASSQADRYGYTF
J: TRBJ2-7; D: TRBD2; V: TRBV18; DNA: TGTGCCAGCTCACCACAGGCTAGCGGGAAGTACGAGCAGTACTTC; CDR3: CASSPQASGKYEQYF
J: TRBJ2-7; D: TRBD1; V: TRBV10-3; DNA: TGTGCCATCAGAATCACAGGGGACGTCACCTACGAGCAGTACTTC; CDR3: CAIRITGDVTYEQYF
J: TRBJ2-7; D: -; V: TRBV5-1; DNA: TGCGCCAGCAGCTCGGTAGGGGCCAGAGGCTACGAGCAGTACTTC; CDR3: CASSSVGARGYEQYF
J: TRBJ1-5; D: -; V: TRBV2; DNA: TGTGCCAGCACCGACGGGGGAAGGGCGAGCAATCAGCCCCAGCATTTT; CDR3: CASTDGGRASNQPQHF
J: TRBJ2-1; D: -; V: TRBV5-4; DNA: TGTGCCAGCAGCTATTCGACACAAAGTGAGCAGTTCTTC; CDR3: CASSYSTQSEQFF
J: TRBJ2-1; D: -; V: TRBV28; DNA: TGTGCCAGCAGCAATCCCCAAGACACCTACAATGAGCAGTTCTTC; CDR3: CASSNPQDTYNEQFF
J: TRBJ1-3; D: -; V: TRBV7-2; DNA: TGTGCCAGCAGCCCGAGTTCGGGAAACACCATATATTTT; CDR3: CASSPSSGNTIYF
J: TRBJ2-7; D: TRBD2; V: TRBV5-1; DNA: TGCGCCAGCAGCGGGACTAGCGGGAGAGCCTACGAGCAGTACTTC; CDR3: CASSGTSGRAYEQYF
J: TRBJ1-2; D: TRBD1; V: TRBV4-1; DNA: TGCGCCAGCAGCCCCGGACAGGGAACGAGTGGCTACACCTTC; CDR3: CASSPGQGTSGYTF
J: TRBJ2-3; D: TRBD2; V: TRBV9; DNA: TGTGCCAGCAGCGTAGATCTAGCGGGAGGGTCAATCGATACGCAGTATTTT; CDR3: CASSVDLAGGSIDTQYF
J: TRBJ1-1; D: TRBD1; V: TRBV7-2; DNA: TGTGCCAGCAGCTTAGTGTTCGGGTTCGGACAGGGGAACACTGAAGCTTTCTTT; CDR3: CASSLVFGFGQGNTEAFF
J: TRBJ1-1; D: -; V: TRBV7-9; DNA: TGTGCCAGCAGCTCTGCCCGACAGTTCTCAGAGGCTTTCTTT; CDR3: CASSSARQFSEAFF
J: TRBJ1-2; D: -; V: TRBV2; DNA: TGTGCCAGCAGTGAAGAGGGAGAGGGAGGGTATGGCTACACCTTC; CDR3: CASSEEGEGGYGYTF